Listed below are T cell receptor beta chains from one sample, sequenced in a study of shared clonotypes between healthy human individuals. The method was immunoSEQ multiplex PCR; TCRdb's version includes in-frame clones alone and lacks a portion of them. This repertoire shows 450,000 to 600,000 clones, about four fifths found once; its top ten account for over 10%. The sample taken for sequencing was PBMCs. These receptor sequences come from a woman aged 40 to 49 in good health. Some clones in this sample may be carry-over from other donors' samples. The CDR3 runs from the conserved cysteine through the conserved F or W. The D gene is left open where the match is weak. Not all rows give a size; the values are once, few, many and, for expanded clones, a class.

D	V	size	J	DNA	CDR3
.	TRBV29-1	.	TRBJ2-6	TGCAGCGTTGCGGAGTCTGGGGCCAACGTCCTGACTTTC	CSVAESGANVLTF
.	TRBV19	once	TRBJ2-3	TGTGCCAGTAGTAGGGGCGACAGGAAAGGTACGCAGTATTTT	CASSRGDRKGTQYF
TRBD1	TRBV19	.	TRBJ1-4	TGTGCCAGCTCCATTAGGGGGCTTGTTGAAAAACTGTTTTTT	CASSIRGLVEKLFF
TRBD2	TRBV5-4	.	TRBJ2-3	TGTGCCAGCAGACTAGCGGCGTCTGGCACAGATACGCAGTATTTT	CASRLAASGTDTQYF
.	TRBV9	.	TRBJ2-1	TGTGCCAGCAGCGTAAGTCCCTACAATGAGCAGTTCTTC	CASSVSPYNEQFF
TRBD2	TRBV28	.	TRBJ2-5	TGTGCCAGCAGTCTACCCCGGGAGGCTCAAGAGACCCAGTACTTC	CASSLPREAQETQYF
TRBD1	TRBV19	.	TRBJ1-2	TGTGCCAGTAGCCCGACAGGGAGGGGATCTAGCTATGGCTACACCTTC	CASSPTGRGSSYGYTF
.	TRBV6-6	.	TRBJ1-1	TGTGCCAGCCAACCAGGGGCTTACACTGAAGCTTTCTTT	CASQPGAYTEAFF
.	TRBV20-1	few	TRBJ1-4	TGCAGTGCTCCGGATAATGAAAAACTGTTTTTT	CSAPDNEKLFF
TRBD1	TRBV6-5	.	TRBJ1-1	TGTGCCAGCAGTTATCTTCCGGACAGGGAGACTGAAGCTTTCTTT	CASSYLPDRETEAFF
TRBD1	TRBV18	.	TRBJ2-1	TGTGCCAGCTCACACAGAAGAAAAGCTACAGGGGATCACGACAATGAGCAGTTCTTC	CASSHRRKATGDHDNEQFF
TRBD2	TRBV9	.	TRBJ2-1	TGTGCCAGCAGCGACCCTCGTACTAGCGGGAGACCTGAGCAGTTCTTC	CASSDPRTSGRPEQFF
.	TRBV28	.	TRBJ1-1	TGTGCCAGCACCACTGGACATAAGCTGAACACTGAAGCTTTCTTT	CASTTGHKLNTEAFF
.	TRBV30	.	TRBJ2-7	TGTGCCTGGGATGGCGCCTACGAGCAGTACTTC	CAWDGAYEQYF
TRBD1	TRBV7-3	once	TRBJ1-1	TGTGCCAGCAGCTTAACAGGGGGCAACACTGAAGCTTTCTTT	CASSLTGGNTEAFF
.	TRBV4-1	few	TRBJ1-1	TGCGCCAGCAGCCAACCATCCAAGAACACTGAAGCTTTCTTT	CASSQPSKNTEAFF
TRBD2	TRBV10-3	.	TRBJ2-2	TGTGCCATCAGTCGACTAGCGGAGACCGGGGAGCTGTTTTTT	CAISRLAETGELFF
.	TRBV19	.	TRBJ2-3	TGTGCCACCGAGGACAGCGGCCGGGGGGCAGATACGCAGTATTTT	CATEDSGRGADTQYF
.	TRBV28	.	TRBJ1-1	TGTGCCAGCACCGGGGGGAACACTGAAGCTTTCTTT	CASTGGNTEAFF
.	TRBV5-1	.	TRBJ1-3	TGCGCCAGCAGCATACGGGGGACATCTGGAAACACCATATATTTT	CASSIRGTSGNTIYF
.	TRBV7-9	.	TRBJ2-3	TGTGCCAGCAGCTTAGGGGGAGTAGCAGATACGCAGTATTTT	CASSLGGVADTQYF
.	TRBV4-3	many	TRBJ2-7	TGCGCCAGCAGCCAAGATTATTCTAGCCCTACACTCGAGCAGTACTTC	CASSQDYSSPTLEQYF
TRBD2	TRBV9	.	TRBJ2-2	TGTGCCAGCTCTCCCCGCCGGACGGGAGGGAACGGCGGGGAGCTGTTTTTT	CASSPRRTGGNGGELFF
TRBD1	TRBV6-6	many	TRBJ1-6	TGTGCCAGCAGTTACTCCCCTGACAGGGGTTCACCCCTCCACTTT	CASSYSPDRGSPLHF
TRBD1	TRBV5-6	.	TRBJ1-2	TGTGCCAGCAGTCCGGACAGGGACAGTGGCTACACCTTC	CASSPDRDSGYTF
.	TRBV4-3	.	TRBJ1-5	TGCGCCAGCAGCCAAGATCCGGCAGACTCCTATAGCAATCAGCCCCAGCATTTT	CASSQDPADSYSNQPQHF
.	TRBV7-9	.	TRBJ1-4	TGTGCCAGCAGCCGTCGACAGGCAACTAATGAAAAACTGTTTTTT	CASSRRQATNEKLFF
TRBD2	TRBV25-1	.	TRBJ2-7	TGTGCCAGCAGTGAAACTAGCGGGAGGTACGAGCAGTACTTC	CASSETSGRYEQYF
.	TRBV6-6	.	TRBJ1-4	TGTGCCAGCAGTTACAGGGCAACTAATGAAAAACTGTTTTTT	CASSYRATNEKLFF
.	TRBV7-2	few	TRBJ2-1	TGTGCCAGCAGCTCACCGGGACCCCACAATGAGCAGTTCTTC	CASSSPGPHNEQFF
TRBD2	TRBV11-2	.	TRBJ2-7	TGTGCCAGCAGCTTAGGCGGGGGATCGTTCGGCGAGCAGTACTTC	CASSLGGGSFGEQYF
.	TRBV5-4	.	TRBJ2-7	TGTGCCAGCAGCGGGGGACTTTCTAGCTCCTACGAGCAGTACTTC	CASSGGLSSSYEQYF
TRBD1	TRBV2	.	TRBJ2-5	TGTGCCAGCAGTGAAGCGACATACAGGGGGACCCAGTACTTC	CASSEATYRGTQYF
.	TRBV18	.	TRBJ1-5	TGTGCCAGCTCACCACGAGGGAATCAGCCCCAGCATTTT	CASSPRGNQPQHF
TRBD2	TRBV2	.	TRBJ2-7	TGTGCCAGCGGGGGACTAGCGGGAGTGGGGGAGCAGTACTTC	CASGGLAGVGEQYF
.	TRBV28	.	TRBJ1-1	TGTGCCAGCAGTACCAACCCATTACAGGGCTGGGACACTGAAGCTTTCTTT	CASSTNPLQGWDTEAFF
TRBD2	TRBV14	.	TRBJ2-3	TGTGCCAGCAGCCAAGAAGGGACTAGCGGGAGTTTCAGCACAGATACGCAGTATTTT	CASSQEGTSGSFSTDTQYF
.	TRBV18	.	TRBJ2-1	TGTGCCAGCTCACCAGGGGCCCTAGGGGAGGCTAGCTCCTACAATGAGCAGTTCTTC	CASSPGALGEASSYNEQFF
.	TRBV10-3	.	TRBJ2-2	TGTGCCATCAGTGAGTTTCGGAACGCGAACACCGGGGAGCTGTTTTTT	CAISEFRNANTGELFF
TRBD1	TRBV9	.	TRBJ2-1	TGTGCCAGCAGCGCCGGGACAGGGGCCTACAATGAGCAGTTCTTC	CASSAGTGAYNEQFF
TRBD2	TRBV10-3	.	TRBJ2-3	TGTGCCATCAGTGGATCCCCAGCGGGACGCACAGATACGCAGTATTTT	CAISGSPAGRTDTQYF
.	TRBV5-4	.	TRBJ2-3	TGTGCCAGCAGCTTTCCCGGTGGCACAGATACGCAGTATTTT	CASSFPGGTDTQYF